Included here is one TCR beta chain sequence, with context. As processed by the authors: Amplification from reference gene primers served as the basis for estimated nucleated cell counts. The protocol was immunoSEQ multiplex PCR, while the TCRdb copy is restricted to in-frame clones and leaves out a portion. V and J calls plus clone size are reproduced from that table; the DNA served to infer D and trimming. The table shows over 20,000 clones, with about four fifths occurring only once. Germline loops: CDR1 LNHDA, CDR2 SQIVND (reference sequence). V lost 5 bases, J lost 10 bases, and 6 bases stayed unmatched. The CDR3 totals 13 residues. This record belongs to a study of blood T cell repertoires in COVID-19. Study-wide context: Researchers got acute and convalescent COVID-19 samples from the United States, Italy and Spain. In each case, the material was cDNA or gDNA derived from T cells, B-cell-depleted T cells, or PBMCs.

The sequence was obtained from a man aged 70-80 years with acute or convalescent COVID-19. This chain uses TRBV19 with TRBJ2-1; TRBD2 matches 9 bases. The source material was peripheral blood. The CDR3 DNA reads as TGTGCCAGTAGTCCCCCCGGACTAGCGGAGCAGTTCTTC. As protein: CASSPPGLAEQFF. Complete variable domain (other parts from reference TRBV19 and TRBJ2-1): DGGITQSPKYLFRKEGQNVTLSCEQNLNHDAMYWYRQDPGQGLRLIYYSQIVNDFQKGDIAEGYSVSREKKESFPLTVTSAQKNPTAFYLCASSPPGLAEQFFGPGTRLTVL.